These 2 T cell receptor beta chains originate from one sample sequenced in a study of T-cell memory formation after mild COVID-19. From the 5' RACE reads, TCRdb called clonotypes with MiXCR, one entry per CDR3 protein. The sample includes 550,000 to 700,000 distinct CDR3 sequences, around 16% of them seen just once. The sequenced sample was PBMCs or a T cell subset sorted from them (not recorded which). The receptors shown here come from an adult woman who had mild COVID-19 (a few samples of this study predate the infection). Cell type and time point are not known.

This clonotype was counted only a few times. V usage is TRBV7-6 and J usage is TRBJ2-7; D gene uncertain. Germline V gene data show CDR1 as SGHVS and CDR2 as FNYEAQ. This CDR3 spans 14 amino acids. V was clipped by 1 base and J by 0 bases, with 7 bases between them. CDR3 coding DNA: TGTGCCAGCAGCTTAGGTGCAGACTCCTACGAGCAGTACTTC. It encodes CASSLGADSYEQYF.

This clonotype was detected a few times. The chain employs TRBV20-1 and TRBJ2-3; TRBD2 matches at 11 bases. This CDR3 has 17 residues. V was clipped by 4 bases and J by 0 bases; unmatched bases: 9. Per germline, CDR1 DFQATT and CDR2 SNEGSKA (reference sequence). CDR3 protein: CSAKLAGAISSTDTQYF. DNA of the CDR3: TGCAGTGCTAAACTAGCGGGGGCCATTTCTAGCACAGATACGCAGTATTTT.